This entry describes one T cell receptor (beta chain). Its antigen is as yet unknown. These data come from a study of cytomegalovirus exposure and HLA in healthy donors. Broader study findings: A previous analysis found most TCR beta V segments productive roughly 87% or roughly 30% of the time. Among donors in an Asian-associated ancestry cluster, a later analysis reportedly found fewer N-insertions than the approximately 700-donor mean.

CDR3 length equals 16 residues. Germline V lookup: CDR1 MGHRA, CDR2 YSYEKL. Vbeta (60) and Jbeta (13) primers were used in the PCR. The assay was immunoSEQ multiplex PCR, and TCRdb's table has in-frame clones only and misses some. The sample totals 53,000 or so clones. The genes are TRBV4-1 and TRBJ2-5; D is perhaps TRBD2 (6 bases). The J call may be incorrect, as the DNA end agrees better with TRBJ2-7. This sequence was found in a male donor in good health and CMV-seropositive. Sequenced: PBMCs. CDR3 DNA: TGCGCCAGCAGCCAAGAGGAGGGACGGAGCTCCTACGAGCAGTACTTC. Its protein product is CASSQEEGRSSYEQYF.